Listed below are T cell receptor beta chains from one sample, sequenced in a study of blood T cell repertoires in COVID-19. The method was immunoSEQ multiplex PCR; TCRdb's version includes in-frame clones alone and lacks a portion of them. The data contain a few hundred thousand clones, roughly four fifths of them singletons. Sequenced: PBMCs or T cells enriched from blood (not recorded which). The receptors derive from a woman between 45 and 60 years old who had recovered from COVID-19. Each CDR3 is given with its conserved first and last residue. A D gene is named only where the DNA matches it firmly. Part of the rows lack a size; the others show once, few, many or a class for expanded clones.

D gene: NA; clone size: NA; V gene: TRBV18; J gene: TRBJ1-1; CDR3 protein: CASSPYTTKNTEAFF
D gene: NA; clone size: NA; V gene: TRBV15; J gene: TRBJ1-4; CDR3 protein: CATGRQLGEKLFF
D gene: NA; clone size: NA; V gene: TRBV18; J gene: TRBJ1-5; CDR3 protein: CASSPPGGGGIQPQHF
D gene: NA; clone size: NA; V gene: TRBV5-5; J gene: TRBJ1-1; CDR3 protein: CASSLEWTEAFF
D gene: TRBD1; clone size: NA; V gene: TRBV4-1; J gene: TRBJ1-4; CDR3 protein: CASSQQGQVNEKLFF
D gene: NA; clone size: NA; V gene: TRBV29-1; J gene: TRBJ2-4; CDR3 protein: CSAGQRQNIQYF
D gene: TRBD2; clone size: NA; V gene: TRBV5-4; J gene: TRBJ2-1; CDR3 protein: CASSDGTSGSINEQFF
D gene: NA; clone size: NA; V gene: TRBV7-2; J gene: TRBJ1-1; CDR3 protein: CASSSLQGGFKAFF
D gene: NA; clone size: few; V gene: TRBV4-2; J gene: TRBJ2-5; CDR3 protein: CASSQDRETQYF
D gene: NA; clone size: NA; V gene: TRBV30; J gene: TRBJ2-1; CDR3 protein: CAWSVDRSGEQFF
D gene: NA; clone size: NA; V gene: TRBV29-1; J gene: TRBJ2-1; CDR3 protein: CSVGAATTNNEQFF
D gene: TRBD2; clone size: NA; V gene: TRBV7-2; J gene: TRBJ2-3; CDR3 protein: CASSSSGSRGDTQYF
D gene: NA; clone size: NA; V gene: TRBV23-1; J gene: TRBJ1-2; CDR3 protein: CASSLRRTDNISNYGYTF
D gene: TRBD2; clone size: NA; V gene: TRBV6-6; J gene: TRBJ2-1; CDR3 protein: CASRPLAGAGNEQFF
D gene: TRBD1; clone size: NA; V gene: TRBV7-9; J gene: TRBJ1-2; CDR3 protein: CASSLASGTGKDGYTF
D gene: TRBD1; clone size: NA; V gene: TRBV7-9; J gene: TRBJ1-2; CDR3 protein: CASSKGDRSDYGYTF
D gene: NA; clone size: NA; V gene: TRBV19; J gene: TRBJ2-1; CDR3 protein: CASSIGGVQQFF
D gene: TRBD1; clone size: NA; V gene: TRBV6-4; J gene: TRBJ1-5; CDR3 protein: CASSDSSHVPPTGDNQPQHF
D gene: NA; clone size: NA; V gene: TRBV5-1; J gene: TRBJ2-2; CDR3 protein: CASSPQSPGRNTGELFF
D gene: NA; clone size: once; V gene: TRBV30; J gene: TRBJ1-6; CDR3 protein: CAWTTGYHNSPLHF
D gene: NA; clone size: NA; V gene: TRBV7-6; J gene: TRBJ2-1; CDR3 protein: CASSLSGYNEQFF
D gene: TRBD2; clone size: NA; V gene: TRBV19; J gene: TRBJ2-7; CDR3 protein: CASSTASGTSYEQYF
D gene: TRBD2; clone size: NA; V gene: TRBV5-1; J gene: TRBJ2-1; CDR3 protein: CASSLELANEQFF
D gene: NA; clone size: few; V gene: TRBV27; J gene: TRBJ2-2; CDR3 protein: CASTALTGELFF
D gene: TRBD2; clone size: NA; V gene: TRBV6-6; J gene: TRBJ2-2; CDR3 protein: CASSWTSGGNTGELFF
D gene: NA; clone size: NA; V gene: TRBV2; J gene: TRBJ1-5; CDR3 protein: CASSIQGYYQPQHF
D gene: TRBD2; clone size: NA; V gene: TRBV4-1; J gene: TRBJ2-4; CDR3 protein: CASSHLLQGLAGGTKNIQYF
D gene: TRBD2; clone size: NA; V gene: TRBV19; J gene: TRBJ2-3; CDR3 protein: CASRNRAGGSWDTQYF
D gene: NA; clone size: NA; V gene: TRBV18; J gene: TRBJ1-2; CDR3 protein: CASSPVDRTNYGYTF
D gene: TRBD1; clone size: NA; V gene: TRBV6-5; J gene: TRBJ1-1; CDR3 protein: CAIRTGGQEAFF
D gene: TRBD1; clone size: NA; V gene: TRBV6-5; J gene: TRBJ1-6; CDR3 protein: CASSYSQGVGNSPLHF
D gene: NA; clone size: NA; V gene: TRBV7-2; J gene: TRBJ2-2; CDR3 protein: CASSFSQNTGELFF
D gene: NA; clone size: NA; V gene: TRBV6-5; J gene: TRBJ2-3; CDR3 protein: CASSYSTVTDTQYF
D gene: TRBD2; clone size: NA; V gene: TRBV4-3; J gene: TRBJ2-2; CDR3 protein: CASSQDVIAGAPNTGELFF
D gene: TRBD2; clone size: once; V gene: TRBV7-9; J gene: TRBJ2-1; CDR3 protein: CASSFSASGKGYNEQFF